This T cell receptor (beta chain) emerged from a study of tumor and adjacent non-tumor tissue in lung cancer. Across the whole study: Stage I to III disease affected about nine men and a handful of women aged roughly 30 to 76. Each sample yielded some 4 million productive TCRbeta reads on average.

RNA was extracted from bulk tissue without any cell sorting. Notes on the study in general: Compared with tumor, normal lung showed significantly lower TCR diversity. Patients with more diverse tumor TCRs had worse survival.

Comments on this clonotype: The antigen remains unidentified. It may be a read error: a sequence one base away is much more abundant.

TCRbeta libraries were built with three rounds of nested PCR, modified from ARM-PCR. TCRdb itself ran the multiplex PCR reads through MiXCR, one entry per CDR3 protein. Among about 120,000 distinct CDR3 sequences listed, 60% to 70% were seen once. V shed 6 bases and J 7 bases; nucleotides not matched to a gene: 10. The V gene's germline CDR1 is MNHNS and CDR2 SASEGT. The CDR3 loop spans 14 amino acids. The origin of this receptor is a man aged 30-40 years with non-small cell lung cancer. The chain recombines TRBV6-1 with TRBJ1-1; the match to TRBD1 covers 8 bases. The sample consisted of lung tumor tissue. The CDR3 nucleotides read TGTGCCAGCAGGGAGACAGGGGAATGGAATGAAGCTTTCTTT. Translating it yields CASRETGEWNEAFF.